Listed here are 4 T cell receptor beta chains from one sample, sequenced in a study of blood T cell repertoires in COVID-19. Sequenced by immunoSEQ multiplex PCR; TCRdb stores in-frame clones only, minus some. The profile shows 35,000 to 40,000 clones, about 85% of them singletons. Sequenced material: peripheral blood. The origin of the receptors is a human donor in a cohort sampled during active COVID-19.

The chain links TRBV7-2 to TRBJ1-5; perhaps TRBD1 as D (5 bases). V gave up 5 bases and J gave up 6 bases, with 14 bases separating them. The CDR3 covers 14 residues. Germline lookup yields CDR1 SGHTA and CDR2 FQGNSA. The CDR3 region has the DNA TGTGCCAGCAGCCGCAGGGCCGGGGGTCAGCCCCAGCATTTT. It encodes CASSRRAGGQPQHF.

This clone was seen just once. This rearrangement joins TRBV2 to TRBJ2-4; TRBD2 matches 9 bases. This CDR3 has 12 amino acids. With 8 bases clipped from V and 8 bases from J, the junction kept 4 bases outside the gene matches. Germline CDR1 and CDR2: SNHLY and FYNNEI. The CDR3 sequence: CASGRLADIQYF. The CDR3 DNA follows: TGTGCCAGCGGGAGACTAGCGGACATTCAGTACTTC.

The chain has TRBV3-1 (or the pseudogene TRBV3-2) and TRBJ2-7; a possible D gene is TRBD1 (6 bases). There are 13 residues in the CDR3. Germline V gives CDR1 LGHDT, CDR2 YNNKEL (reference sequence). V lost 4 bases, J lost 6 bases, and 13 bases lay in between. The CDR3 here is CASSPRTEGEQYF. The CDR3 bases are TGTGCCAGCAGCCCCCGGACAGAAGGCGAGCAGTACTTC.

The chain joins TRBV16 to TRBJ1-1; TRBD1 matches 9 bases. CDR1 is KGHSY and CDR2 is FQNENV in the germline V gene. The V gene end was trimmed by 0 bases and the J gene end by 7 bases; junction bases not matched to a gene: 3. This CDR3 is 14 amino acids long. The CDR3 loop is CASSQSGTGSEAFF. The CDR3 coding sequence is TGTGCCAGCAGCCAATCGGGGACAGGGAGTGAAGCTTTCTTT.